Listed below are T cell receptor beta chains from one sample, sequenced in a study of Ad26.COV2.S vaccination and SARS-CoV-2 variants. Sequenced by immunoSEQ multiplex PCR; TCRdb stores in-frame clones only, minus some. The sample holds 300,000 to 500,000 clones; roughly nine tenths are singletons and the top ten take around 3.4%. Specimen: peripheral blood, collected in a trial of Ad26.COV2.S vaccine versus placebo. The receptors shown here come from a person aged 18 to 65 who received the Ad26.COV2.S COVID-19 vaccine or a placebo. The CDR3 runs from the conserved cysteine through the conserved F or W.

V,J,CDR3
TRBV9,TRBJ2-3,CASSLSGGTQYF
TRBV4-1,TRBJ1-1,CASSSRTGGGEAFF
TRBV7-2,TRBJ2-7,CASSFPRGQGTYEQYF
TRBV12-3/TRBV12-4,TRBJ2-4,CASRGRGRDIQYF
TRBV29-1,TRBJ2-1,CSVVLGAEQFF
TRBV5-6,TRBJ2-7,CASSLEWYEQYF
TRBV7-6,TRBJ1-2,CASSNRDRDGDYGYTF
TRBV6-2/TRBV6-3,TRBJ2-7,CASSYSGTISYEQYF
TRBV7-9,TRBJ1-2,CASSGGQENYGYTF
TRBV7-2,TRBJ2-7,CASSPQTGDEQYF
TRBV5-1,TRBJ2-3,CASSPGLAAADTQYF
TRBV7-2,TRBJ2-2,CASSLEVRRGEAGELFF
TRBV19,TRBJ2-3,CASSAGQDTDTQYF
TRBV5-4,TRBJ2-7,CASSFPRGEQYF
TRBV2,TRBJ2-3,CASSDGGRSTDTQYF
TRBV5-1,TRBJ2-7,CASSLLLFGEQYF
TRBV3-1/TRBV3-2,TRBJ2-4,CASSQGGGMTLGNIQYF
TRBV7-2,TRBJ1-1,CASSPGRGHTEAFF
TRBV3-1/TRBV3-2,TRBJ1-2,CASSQGGGYTF
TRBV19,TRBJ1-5,CASSLNWGEPQHF
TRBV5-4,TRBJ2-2,CASSPDVGFPGELFF
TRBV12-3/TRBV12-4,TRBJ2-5,CASSLRGTQYF
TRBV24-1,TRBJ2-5,CATSDPPAETQYF
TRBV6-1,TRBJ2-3,CASSEPSAEDTQYF
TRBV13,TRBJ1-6,CASSPRLAPLHF
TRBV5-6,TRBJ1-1,CASSYLRAFF
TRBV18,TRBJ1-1,CASSYGNTEAFF
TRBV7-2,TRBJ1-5,CAGAIGRSDQPQHF
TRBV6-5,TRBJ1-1,CASSYSEASEAFF
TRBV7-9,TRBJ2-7,CASSPRYGEQYF
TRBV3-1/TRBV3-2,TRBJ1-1,CASSPPGPLGTEAFF
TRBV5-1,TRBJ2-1,CASSPLGLAGGQSYNEQFF
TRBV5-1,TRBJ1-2,CASSLVAGRNYGYTF
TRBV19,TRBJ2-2,CASIRQGAGGELFF
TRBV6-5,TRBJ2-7,CASTLSGGAYEQYF
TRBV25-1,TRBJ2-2,CASLSGAGELFF
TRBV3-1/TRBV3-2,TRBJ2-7,CASSQNGIYEQYF
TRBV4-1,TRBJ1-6,CASSRSSYNSPLHF